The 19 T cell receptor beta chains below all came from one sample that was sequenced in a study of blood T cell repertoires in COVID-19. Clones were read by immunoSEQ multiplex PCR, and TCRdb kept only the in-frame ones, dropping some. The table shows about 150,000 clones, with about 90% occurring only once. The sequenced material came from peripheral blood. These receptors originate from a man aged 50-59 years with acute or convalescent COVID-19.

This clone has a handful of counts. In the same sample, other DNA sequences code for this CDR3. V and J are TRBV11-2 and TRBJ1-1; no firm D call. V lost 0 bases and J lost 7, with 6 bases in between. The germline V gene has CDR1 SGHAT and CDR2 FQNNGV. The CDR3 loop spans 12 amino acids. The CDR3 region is CASSLDGIEAFF. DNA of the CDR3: TGTGCCAGCAGCTTAGACGGTATTGAAGCTTTCTTT. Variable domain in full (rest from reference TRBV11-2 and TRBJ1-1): EAGVAQSPRYKIIEKRQSVAFWCNPISGHATLYWYQQILGQGPKLLIQFQNNGVVDDSQLPKDRFSAERLKGVDSTLKIQPAKLEDSAVYLCASSLDGIEAFFGQGTRLTVV.

The CDR3 bases are TGTGCCAGCAGCGCCCGACCGCTCGGGGATTCACCCCTCCACTTT. This sequence encodes CASSARPLGDSPLHF. The genes are TRBV13 and TRBJ1-6; D remains unclear. Germline loops: CDR1 PRHDT, CDR2 FYEKMQ (reference sequence). The V gene lost 5 bases and the J gene lost 8 bases, with 16 bases spanning the gap. The CDR3 sequence is 15 residues long.

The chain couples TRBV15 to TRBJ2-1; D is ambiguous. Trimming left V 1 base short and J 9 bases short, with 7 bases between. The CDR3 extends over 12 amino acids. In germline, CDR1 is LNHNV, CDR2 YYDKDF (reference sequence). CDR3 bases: TGTGCCACCAGCAGAGCCGGGTTTGAGCAGTTCTTC. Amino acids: CATSRAGFEQFF.

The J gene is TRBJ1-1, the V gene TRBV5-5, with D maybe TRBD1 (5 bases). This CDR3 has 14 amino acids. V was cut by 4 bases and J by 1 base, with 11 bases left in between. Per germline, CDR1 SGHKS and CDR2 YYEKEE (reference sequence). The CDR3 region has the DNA TGTGCCAGCAGCAGGGGACTTCCGAACACTGAAGCTTTCTTT. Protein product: CASSRGLPNTEAFF.

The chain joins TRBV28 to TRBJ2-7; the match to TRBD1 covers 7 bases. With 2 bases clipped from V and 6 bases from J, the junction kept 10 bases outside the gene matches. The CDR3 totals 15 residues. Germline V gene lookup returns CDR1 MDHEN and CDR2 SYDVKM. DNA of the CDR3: TGTGCCAGCAGTTTACACCCAGGGGGTTCGATCGAGCAGTACTTC. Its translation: CASSLHPGGSIEQYF. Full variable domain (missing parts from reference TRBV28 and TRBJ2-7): DVKVTQSSRYLVKRTGEKVFLECVQDMDHENMFWYRQDPGLGLRLIYFSYDVKMKEKGDIPEGYSVSREKKERFSLILESASTNQTSMYLCASSLHPGGSIEQYFGPGTRLTVT.

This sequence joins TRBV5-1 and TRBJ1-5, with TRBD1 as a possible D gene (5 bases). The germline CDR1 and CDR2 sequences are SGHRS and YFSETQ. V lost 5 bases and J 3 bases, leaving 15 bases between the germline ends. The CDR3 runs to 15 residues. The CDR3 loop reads CASRPGGDYNQPQHF. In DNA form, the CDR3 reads TGCGCCAGCAGACCAGGAGGGGACTACAATCAGCCCCAGCATTTT.

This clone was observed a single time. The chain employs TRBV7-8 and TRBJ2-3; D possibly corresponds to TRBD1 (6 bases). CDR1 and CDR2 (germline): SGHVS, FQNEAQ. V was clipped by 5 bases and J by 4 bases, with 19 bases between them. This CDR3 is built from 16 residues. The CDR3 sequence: CASSPRLGGGSDTQYF. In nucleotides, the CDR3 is TGTGCCAGCAGCCCCCGTTTGGGTGGGGGCTCAGATACGCAGTATTTT.

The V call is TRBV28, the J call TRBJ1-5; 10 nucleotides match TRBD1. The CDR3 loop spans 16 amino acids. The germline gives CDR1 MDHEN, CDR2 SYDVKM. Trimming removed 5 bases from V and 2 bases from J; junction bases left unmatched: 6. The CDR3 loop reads CASSNSGTGGNQPQHF. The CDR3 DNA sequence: TGTGCCAGCAGTAACTCCGGGACAGGGGGCAATCAGCCCCAGCATTTT.

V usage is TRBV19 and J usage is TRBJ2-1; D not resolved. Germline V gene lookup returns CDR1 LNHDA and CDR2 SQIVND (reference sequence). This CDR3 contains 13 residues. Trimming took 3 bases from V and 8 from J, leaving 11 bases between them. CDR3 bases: TGTGCCAGTAGTATGAGTAGCAATTATGAGCAGTTCTTC. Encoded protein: CASSMSSNYEQFF.

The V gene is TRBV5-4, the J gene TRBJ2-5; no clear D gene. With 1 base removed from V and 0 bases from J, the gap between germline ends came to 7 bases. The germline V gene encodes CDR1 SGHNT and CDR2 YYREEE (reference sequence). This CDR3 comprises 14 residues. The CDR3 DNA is TGTGCCAGCAGCTTGTCACAGAACCAAGAGACCCAGTACTTC. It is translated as CASSLSQNQETQYF.

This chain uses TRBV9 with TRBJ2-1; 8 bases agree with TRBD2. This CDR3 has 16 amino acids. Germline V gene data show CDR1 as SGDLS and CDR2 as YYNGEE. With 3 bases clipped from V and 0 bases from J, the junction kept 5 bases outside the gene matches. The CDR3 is CASSASGSLSYNEQFF. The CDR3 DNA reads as TGTGCCAGCAGCGCAAGCGGGAGCCTCTCCTACAATGAGCAGTTCTTC.

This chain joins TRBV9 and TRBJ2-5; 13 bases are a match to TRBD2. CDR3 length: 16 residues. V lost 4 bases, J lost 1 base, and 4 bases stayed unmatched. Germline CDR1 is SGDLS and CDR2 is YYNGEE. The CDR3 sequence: CASSSGLAGAQETQYF. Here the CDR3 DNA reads TGTGCCAGCAGCTCCGGACTAGCGGGGGCCCAAGAGACCCAGTACTTC. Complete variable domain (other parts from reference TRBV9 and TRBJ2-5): DSGVTQTPKHLITATGQRVTLRCSPRSGDLSVYWYQQSLDQGLQFLIQYYNGEERAKGNILERFSAQQFPDLHSELNLSSLELGDSALYFCASSSGLAGAQETQYFGPGTRLLVL.

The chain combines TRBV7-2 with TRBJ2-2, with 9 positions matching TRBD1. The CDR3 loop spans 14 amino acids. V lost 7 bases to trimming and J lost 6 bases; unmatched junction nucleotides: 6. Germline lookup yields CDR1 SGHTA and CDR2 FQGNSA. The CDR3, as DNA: TGTGCCAGCACCCCCACAGGGGGCCCCGGGGAGCTGTTTTTT. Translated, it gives CASTPTGGPGELFF.

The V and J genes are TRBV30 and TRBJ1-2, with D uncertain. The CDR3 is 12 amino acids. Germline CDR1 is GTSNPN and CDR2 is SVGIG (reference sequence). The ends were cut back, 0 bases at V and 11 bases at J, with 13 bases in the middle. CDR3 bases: TGTGCCTGGAGTGTTTCGACAAGTCTTTACACCTTC. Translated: CAWSVSTSLYTF.

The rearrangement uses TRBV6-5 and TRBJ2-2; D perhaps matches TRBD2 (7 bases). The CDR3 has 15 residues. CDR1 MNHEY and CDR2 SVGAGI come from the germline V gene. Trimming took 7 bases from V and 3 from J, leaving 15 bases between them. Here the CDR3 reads CASKGGAPDTGELFF. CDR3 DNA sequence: TGTGCCAGCAAGGGGGGGGCGCCGGACACCGGGGAGCTGTTTTTT.

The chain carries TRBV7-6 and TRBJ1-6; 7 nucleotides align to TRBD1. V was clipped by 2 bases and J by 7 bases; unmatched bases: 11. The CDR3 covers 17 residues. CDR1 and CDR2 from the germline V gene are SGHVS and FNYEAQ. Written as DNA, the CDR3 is TGTGCCAGCAGCTTAAGCCCAAACAGGGGCCAAAATTCACCCCTCCACTTT. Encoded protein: CASSLSPNRGQNSPLHF. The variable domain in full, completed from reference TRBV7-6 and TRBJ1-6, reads GAGVSQSPRYKVTKRGQDVALRCDPISGHVSLYWYRQALGQGPEFLTYFNYEAQQDKSGLPNDRFSAERPEGSISTLTIQRTEQRDSAMYRCASSLSPNRGQNSPLHFGNGTRLTVT.

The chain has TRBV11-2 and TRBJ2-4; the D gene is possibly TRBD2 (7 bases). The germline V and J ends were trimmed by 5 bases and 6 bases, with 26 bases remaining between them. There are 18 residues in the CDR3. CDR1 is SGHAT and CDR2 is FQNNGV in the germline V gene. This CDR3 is CASSQIRGAGAPRNIQYF. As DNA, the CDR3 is TGTGCCAGCAGCCAAATACGGGGCGCGGGGGCCCCGCGAAACATTCAGTACTTC.

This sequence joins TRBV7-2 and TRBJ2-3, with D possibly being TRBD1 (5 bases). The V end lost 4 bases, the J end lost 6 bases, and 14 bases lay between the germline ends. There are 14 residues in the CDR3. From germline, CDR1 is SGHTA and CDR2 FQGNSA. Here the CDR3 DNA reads TGTGCCAGCAGCTCCAGGGCCCGGGCCGATACGCAGTATTTT. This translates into CASSSRARADTQYF.

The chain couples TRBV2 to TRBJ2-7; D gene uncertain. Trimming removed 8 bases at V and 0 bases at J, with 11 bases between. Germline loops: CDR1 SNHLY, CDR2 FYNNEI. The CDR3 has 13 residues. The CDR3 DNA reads TGTGCCAGCGCGGAACCTCTCTCCTACGAGCAGTACTTC. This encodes CASAEPLSYEQYF.